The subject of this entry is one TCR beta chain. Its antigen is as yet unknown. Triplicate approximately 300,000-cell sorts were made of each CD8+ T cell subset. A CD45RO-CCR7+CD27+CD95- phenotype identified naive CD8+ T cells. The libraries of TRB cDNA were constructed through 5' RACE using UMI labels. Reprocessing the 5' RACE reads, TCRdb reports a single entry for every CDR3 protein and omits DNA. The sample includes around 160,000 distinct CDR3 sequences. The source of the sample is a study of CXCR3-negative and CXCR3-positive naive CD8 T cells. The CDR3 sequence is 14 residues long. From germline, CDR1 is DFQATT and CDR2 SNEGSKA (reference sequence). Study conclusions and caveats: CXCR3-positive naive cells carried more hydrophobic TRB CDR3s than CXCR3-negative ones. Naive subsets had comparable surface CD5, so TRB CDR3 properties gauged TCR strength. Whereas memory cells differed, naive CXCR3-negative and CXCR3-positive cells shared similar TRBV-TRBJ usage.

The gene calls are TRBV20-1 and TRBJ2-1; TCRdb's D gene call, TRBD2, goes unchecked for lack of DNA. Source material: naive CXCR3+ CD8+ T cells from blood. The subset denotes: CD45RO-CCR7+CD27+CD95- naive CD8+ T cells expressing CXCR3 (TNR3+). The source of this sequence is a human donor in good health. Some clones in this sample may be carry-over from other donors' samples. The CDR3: CSGPSKEDYNEQFF.